One sample yielded the 32 T cell receptor beta chains listed below, sequenced in a study of T-cell reconstitution after alpha-beta-depleted transplantation in children. Using unique molecular identifiers, the investigators prepared the TCRbeta library. Via MiXCR, TCRdb re-called the PCR reads, giving one row per CDR3 protein. The sample gives about 610,000 distinct CDR3 sequences, under 12% of which show up once; 4% to 5% is in the top ten. This sample comprised PBMCs from the stem cell graft donor, obtained from the stem cell graft. The receptors here all came from a human donor who donated a stem cell graft to a child with acute myeloid leukemia.

This clonotype was picked up a small number of times. The V gene is TRBV3-1, the J gene TRBJ1-1; no firm D call. Germline V gene lookup returns CDR1 LGHDT and CDR2 YNNKEL (reference sequence). The CDR3 runs to 14 residues. The V gene lost 3 bases and the J gene lost 0 bases, with 8 bases spanning the gap. The CDR3 sequence is CASSQNSMNTEAFF. Written as DNA, the CDR3 is TGTGCCAGCAGCCAGAACAGTATGAACACTGAAGCTTTCTTT.

The genes are TRBV3-1 and TRBJ2-2, with 7 positions matching TRBD2. V dropped 7 bases and J dropped 5; count of bases not matched to a gene: 10. CDR1 is LGHDT and CDR2 is YNNKEL in the germline V gene (reference sequence). The CDR3 covers 15 residues. CDR3 residues: CASINTGGRTGELFF. In DNA form, the CDR3 reads TGTGCCAGCATCAACACGGGAGGCCGGACCGGGGAGCTGTTTTTT.

This clonotype showed up just a few times. The chain has TRBV7-2 and TRBJ2-1; D possibly corresponds to TRBD2 (5 bases). CDR3 length equals 14 residues. Germline V gives CDR1 SGHTA, CDR2 FQGNSA. Between the trimmed V and J ends, which lost 4 bases and 4 bases, there was a span of 11 bases. CDR3 DNA: TGTGCCAGCAGCTATCCCCGGGAATACAATGAGCAGTTCTTC. Amino acid sequence: CASSYPREYNEQFF.

This clonotype was detected many times. The genes are TRBV11-2 and TRBJ2-2; 8 nucleotides agree with TRBD2. This CDR3 comprises 17 residues. The V gene end was trimmed by 0 bases and the J gene end by 3 bases; junction bases not matched to a gene: 6. Germline CDR1 is SGHAT and CDR2 is FQNNGV. CDR3 sequence: CASSLDVGRADTGELFF. The CDR3 DNA reads as TGTGCCAGCAGCTTAGATGTCGGGAGGGCCGACACCGGGGAGCTGTTTTTT.

There are a few counts of this clonotype. The J gene is TRBJ2-2, the V gene TRBV13, with D maybe TRBD2 (5 bases). Trimming stripped 5 bases from V and 5 bases from J, with 12 bases between. Per germline, CDR1 PRHDT and CDR2 FYEKMQ (reference sequence). The CDR3 is 14 residues long. The DNA for the CDR3 is TGTGCCAGCAGCCAGAGGGCGAGGACCGGGGAGCTGTTTTTT. Encoded protein: CASSQRARTGELFF.

This clonotype was recorded at least ten times. The chain links TRBV6-4 to TRBJ2-3, with D perhaps assigned TRBD1 or TRBD2 (7 bases each). V lost 5 bases, J lost 2 bases, and 14 bases lay in between. The CDR3 spans 15 residues. CDR1 and CDR2 from the germline V gene are MRHNA and SNTAGT. CDR3 residues: CASSQQGRVTDTQYF. CDR3 coding DNA: TGTGCCAGCAGTCAACAGGGGAGGGTCACAGATACGCAGTATTTT.

In this sample, this clonotype turned up a few times. V is TRBV12-3 or TRBV12-4 and J is TRBJ2-7; no reliable D call. This CDR3 is 14 amino acids long. Trimming shortened V by 8 bases and J by 4 bases, and 18 bases separated the two germline ends. CDR3 sequence: CASGGEGFGYEQYF. In DNA form, the CDR3 reads TGTGCCAGCGGCGGAGAAGGCTTCGGGTACGAGCAGTACTTC.

The chain joins TRBV19 to TRBJ2-7; 7 bases align to TRBD2. V lost 7 bases and J lost 0; bases outside the gene matches: 6. The V gene's germline CDR1 is LNHDA and CDR2 SQIVND (reference sequence). CDR3 length: 14 residues. CDR3 in DNA: TGTGCCAGTACTCCACGGGGGGTCTCCTACGAGCAGTACTTC. Translation: CASTPRGVSYEQYF.

This chain connects TRBV20-1 to TRBJ2-7; the match to TRBD1 covers 8 bases. The CDR3 contains 15 residues. Germline CDR1 reads DFQATT; CDR2 reads SNEGSKA (reference sequence). The V segment lost 2 bases and the J segment 6 bases; nucleotides outside the gene matches: 12. The chain's CDR3 is CSARLYGQGSAEQYF. The CDR3, as DNA: TGCAGTGCTAGACTCTACGGACAGGGATCCGCCGAGCAGTACTTC.

The chain links TRBV7-9 to TRBJ1-1; 7 bases match TRBD1. The J segment lost 1 base and the V segment lost 4 bases, leaving 3 bases of the junction unmatched. The germline CDR1 and CDR2 sequences are SEHNR and FQNEAQ (reference sequence). The length of the CDR3 is 14 residues. CDR3 nucleotide sequence: TGTGCCAGCAGCTCACAGGGGAGGAACACTGAAGCTTTCTTT. Translating it yields CASSSQGRNTEAFF.

This chain uses TRBV28 with TRBJ2-1, with D hard to call. Deletions cut 5 bases from V and 15 bases from J, with 17 bases between. The CDR3 loop spans 12 amino acids. Germline CDR1 reads MDHEN; CDR2 reads SYDVKM. CDR3 loop: CASSRPGPRPFF. CDR3 coding DNA: TGTGCCAGCAGTCGGCCGGGCCCTAGACCGTTCTTC.

In this sample, this clonotype turned up many times. V gene TRBV18 combines with J gene TRBJ2-7; D is perhaps TRBD1 (6 bases). Trimming shortened V by 5 bases and J by 2 bases, and 13 bases separated the two germline ends. This CDR3 has 14 residues. Germline V gene lookup returns CDR1 KGHSH and CDR2 LQKENI. The CDR3 protein is CASSSRQETYEQYF. DNA for the CDR3: TGTGCCAGCTCATCGCGACAGGAGACCTACGAGCAGTACTTC.

In this sample, this clonotype turned up many times. The J gene is TRBJ2-7, the V gene TRBV6-2 or TRBV6-3, with 7 bases lining up with TRBD1. Germline V gene sequence: CDR1 MNHEY, CDR2 SVGEGT. The ends lost 3 bases at V and 3 bases at J; junction bases unmatched: 5. CDR3 size: 14 residues. The CDR3 loop reads CASSYYGTDYEQYF. The CDR3 DNA reads as TGTGCCAGCAGTTATTATGGGACAGACTACGAGCAGTACTTC.

This clonotype was observed at least ten times. DNA of the CDR3: TGTGCCAGCAGTTTAAGGGATCGGGGCAGGGGGATATGGGGCTACACCTTC. Its translation: CASSLRDRGRGIWGYTF. This sequence joins TRBV27 and TRBJ1-2; TRBD1 agrees at 7 bases. Germline V CDR1 and CDR2: MNHEY, SMNVEV (reference sequence). The CDR3 runs 17 residues. Trimming cost V 2 bases and J 8 bases; bases outside gene matches: 17.

This clonotype was recorded a few times. The gene calls are TRBV7-9 and TRBJ2-7; a weak D match, TRBD2 (5 bases). V dropped 5 bases and J dropped 0 bases, with 20 bases sitting between them. Germline V gives CDR1 SEHNR, CDR2 FQNEAQ (reference sequence). The CDR3 has 17 amino acids. CDR3 loop: CASSIRFSAGSSYEQYF. As DNA, the CDR3 is TGTGCCAGCAGCATTAGGTTCTCGGCGGGCAGCTCCTACGAGCAGTACTTC.

This clonotype was detected many times. This rearrangement joins TRBV9 to TRBJ1-5; possible D gene TRBD1, 6 bases. Trimming shortened V by 3 bases and J by 6 bases, and 16 bases separated the two germline ends. The CDR3 has 15 residues. Germline CDR1 SGDLS, CDR2 YYNGEE. CDR3: CASSGTARDGQPQHF. The CDR3 DNA follows: TGTGCCAGCAGCGGGACAGCGAGGGATGGTCAGCCCCAGCATTTT.

Many counts were recorded for this clonotype. This chain connects TRBV12-3 or TRBV12-4 to TRBJ2-2, with D perhaps TRBD2 (6 bases). Trimming removed 10 bases at V and 4 bases at J, with 10 bases between. This CDR3 is 12 amino acids long. The CDR3 DNA reads as TGTGCCACCGCGGGGTTCACCGGGGAGCTGTTTTTT. Protein sequence: CATAGFTGELFF.

In this sample, this clonotype turned up a few times. The V and J genes are TRBV11-2 and TRBJ2-7; TRBD1 agrees at 9 bases. The CDR3 covers 14 residues. Germline V gene sequence: CDR1 SGHAT, CDR2 FQNNGV. J gave up 2 bases and V 5 bases, and 4 bases lay outside the gene matches. DNA of the CDR3: TGTGCCAGCAGCACCCGACAGGGGGCCTACGAGCAGTACTTC. Amino acids: CASSTRQGAYEQYF.

The J gene is TRBJ1-5, the V gene TRBV2; the D gene is possibly TRBD1 (6 bases). Germline loops: CDR1 SNHLY, CDR2 FYNNEI. The CDR3 runs 15 residues. Trimming left V 4 bases short and J 2 bases short, with 12 bases between. This CDR3 reads CASSGEGGGNQPQHF. The CDR3 DNA is TGTGCCAGCAGTGGAGAAGGGGGAGGCAATCAGCCCCAGCATTTT.

The chain employs TRBV10-3 and TRBJ1-2, with D perhaps matching TRBD1 (5 bases). The CDR3 contains 14 residues. Germline-derived CDR1 and CDR2 are ENHRY and SYGVKD. Trimming cost V 7 bases and J 8 bases, with 20 bases left between them. The CDR3 nucleotides read TGTGCCATCACTGACCTAGGGCCTGCAGGGGGCTACACCTTC. It is translated as CAITDLGPAGGYTF.

This clonotype was counted only a few times. The chain links TRBV20-1 to TRBJ2-7; D not certain. The germline gives CDR1 DFQATT, CDR2 SNEGSKA (reference sequence). Trimming cost V 3 bases and J 3 bases, with 9 bases left between them. The CDR3 loop spans 12 amino acids. Here the CDR3 DNA reads TGCAGTGCTAGTTTGGCGAACTACGAGCAGTACTTC. Amino acids: CSASLANYEQYF.

This clonotype was counted a few times. This rearrangement joins TRBV5-1 to TRBJ2-7; 8 bases map to TRBD2. This CDR3 has 16 residues. With 0 bases clipped from V and 2 bases from J, the junction kept 7 bases outside the gene matches. The germline V gene has CDR1 SGHRS and CDR2 YFSETQ. CDR3 DNA sequence: TGCGCCAGCAGCTTGGGAGGCAGCGGGAGTGCCTACGAGCAGTACTTC. Translating gives CASSLGGSGSAYEQYF.

This clonotype was counted between two and nine times. The chain joins TRBV12-3 or TRBV12-4 to TRBJ1-5; TRBD1 agrees at 11 bases. After removal of 7 bases from V and 6 bases from J, the junction contained 5 bases not matched to a gene. The CDR3 extends over 14 amino acids. The CDR3 here is CASTRTGGSQPQHF. CDR3 DNA sequence: TGTGCCAGCACCAGGACAGGGGGCAGTCAGCCCCAGCATTTT.

The rearrangement uses TRBV20-1 and TRBJ2-3; 13 nucleotides align to TRBD2. This CDR3 spans 16 amino acids. V was clipped by 2 bases and J by 14 bases; unmatched bases: 16. The germline CDR1 and CDR2 sequences are DFQATT and SNEGSKA (reference sequence). CDR3 nucleotides: TGCAGTGCTAGACCTATCATCGGGACTAGCGGGATGGGTTCGTATTTT. This sequence encodes CSARPIIGTSGMGSYF.

A few counts support this clonotype. The chain couples TRBV11-2 to TRBJ2-1; 8 bases are a match to TRBD2. CDR3 size: 19 residues. Germline V lookup: CDR1 SGHAT, CDR2 FQNNGV. Trimming cost V 2 bases and J 8 bases; bases outside gene matches: 20. The CDR3 bases are TGTGCCAGCAGCTTAAGGGTCCGAGGGAGCGGGGGATCCCCGGATGAGCAGTTCTTC. Protein product: CASSLRVRGSGGSPDEQFF. Variable domain in full (rest from reference TRBV11-2 and TRBJ2-1): EAGVAQSPRYKIIEKRQSVAFWCNPISGHATLYWYQQILGQGPKLLIQFQNNGVVDDSQLPKDRFSAERLKGVDSTLKIQPAKLEDSAVYLCASSLRVRGSGGSPDEQFFGPGTRLTVL.

The chain combines TRBV10-3 with TRBJ2-3, with 11 bases matching TRBD1. CDR3 length: 16 amino acids. Per the germline V gene, CDR1 is ENHRY and CDR2 is SYGVKD. Trimming cost V 3 bases and J 3 bases; bases outside gene matches: 5. CDR3 in DNA: TGTGCCATCAGTGACCGGGACAGGGGGAGGACAGATACGCAGTATTTT. The encoded protein is CAISDRDRGRTDTQYF.

This clonotype appeared a few times. The chain uses TRBV6-1 and TRBJ2-1, with D tentatively TRBD2 (5 bases). This CDR3 has 13 amino acids. With 4 bases removed from V and 10 bases from J, the gap between germline ends came to 14 bases. Germline V gives CDR1 MNHNS, CDR2 SASEGT. CDR3 loop: CASSASPGTEQFF. The CDR3 DNA sequence: TGTGCCAGCAGTGCCTCACCGGGAACCGAGCAGTTCTTC.

This clonotype has only a few counts. The CDR3 region has the DNA TGCAGCGTTGGACAGGAGAAAAACTCTGGGGCCAACGTCCTGACTTTC. It codes for CSVGQEKNSGANVLTF. The chain carries TRBV29-1 and TRBJ2-6, with D maybe TRBD1 (6 bases). Germline CDR1 and CDR2: SQVTM and ANQGSEA. The CDR3 is made up of 16 amino acids. Deletions cut 4 bases from V and 0 bases from J, with 13 bases between.

Ten or more counts support this clonotype. The chain links TRBV15 to TRBJ2-2; D remains ambiguous. Germline CDR1 reads LNHNV; CDR2 reads YYDKDF (reference sequence). The CDR3 extends over 17 amino acids. Trimming removed 0 bases from V and 7 bases from J, with 18 bases in between. The CDR3 region is CATSRDSPNWPGGELFF. CDR3 DNA: TGTGCCACCAGCAGAGATAGCCCCAACTGGCCCGGCGGGGAGCTGTTTTTT. The complete variable domain, with remaining parts taken from reference TRBV15 and TRBJ2-2, reads DAMVIQNPRYQVTQFGKPVTLSCSQTLNHNVMYWYQQKSSQAPKLLFHYYDKDFNNEADTPDNFQSRRPNTSFCFLDIRSPGLGDTAMYLCATSRDSPNWPGGELFFGEGSRLTVL.

Only a few counts were recorded for this clonotype. The rearrangement joins TRBV6-1 to TRBJ2-6, with TRBD1 identical over 8 bases. The CDR3 has 14 amino acids. The germline gives CDR1 MNHNS, CDR2 SASEGT. The V segment lost 6 bases and the J segment 4 bases; nucleotides outside the gene matches: 2. For the CDR3, the DNA is TGTGCCAGCAGCGGGACAGGAGGGGCCAACGTCCTGACTTTC. Amino acid sequence: CASSGTGGANVLTF.

This clonotype occurred a few times. J is TRBJ1-2 and V is TRBV20-1; possibly TRBD1 for D (5 bases). This CDR3 has 13 residues. CDR1 DFQATT and CDR2 SNEGSKA come from the germline V gene (reference sequence). Trimming removed 7 bases at V and 3 bases at J, with 15 bases between. For the CDR3, the DNA is TGCAGTGTTAAGGGGAGTGGGCACTATGGCTACACCTTC. Protein product: CSVKGSGHYGYTF.

This clonotype turned up a few times. The V and J genes are TRBV7-3 and TRBJ2-1; TRBD2 agrees at 7 bases. Germline trimming cut 6 bases from V and 9 bases from J; bases unmatched to any gene: 5. The germline gives CDR1 SGHTA, CDR2 FQGTGA. The CDR3 sequence is 12 residues long. The CDR3 nucleotides are TGTGCCAGCAGAACCCCGGGGGGTGAGCAGTTCTTC. Its protein product is CASRTPGGEQFF.